This record covers a single T cell receptor (beta chain). TCRdb's copy holds only in-frame clones and misses some; the assay was immunoSEQ multiplex PCR. This repertoire shows 200,000 or so clones, roughly nine tenths found once; its top ten account for approximately 8%. Two negative PCRs, clearance, or symptom resolution had been documented for recovered Cohort 3 donors. This entry belongs to a study of blood T cell repertoires in COVID-19. Study summary: T cells, B-cell-depleted T cells, or PBMCs provided the cDNA or gDNA that served as material.

The CDR3 is 17 amino acids. From germline, CDR1 is SGHTA and CDR2 FQGNSA. V was trimmed by 4 bases and J by 0 bases, leaving 16 bases between them. Sample: PBMCs or T cells enriched from blood (not recorded which). This TCR was sampled from a woman aged 18-29 years who had recovered from COVID-19. V and J are TRBV7-2 and TRBJ1-3; possible D gene TRBD1, 6 bases. CDR3 amino acids: CASSSRTVGSSGNTIYF. For the CDR3, the DNA is TGTGCCAGCAGCTCAAGGACAGTCGGTAGCTCTGGAAACACCATATATTTT.